The 10 T cell receptor beta chains given below trace back to one sample, sequenced in a study of blood T cell repertoires in COVID-19. Profiling relied on immunoSEQ multiplex PCR, and the TCRdb table lists in-frame clones only, not all of them. The sample has about 52,000 clones, 70% to 85% seen once. Sequenced material: peripheral blood. These receptors originate from an older man with COVID-19, enrolled during active disease.

This clone has a single count. CDR3 in amino acids: CASSRSGGTGELFF. The CDR3 region has the DNA TGTGCCAGCAGTCGCTCCGGCGGCACCGGGGAGCTGTTTTTT. The V call is TRBV6-5, the J call TRBJ2-2; D not certain. Germline V gives CDR1 MNHEY, CDR2 SVGAGI. The V gene lost 5 bases and the J gene lost 4 bases, with 11 bases spanning the gap. The CDR3 covers 14 residues.

The CDR3 loop is CASSIVHGSFNQPQHF. CDR3 coding DNA: TGTGCCAGTAGTATAGTCCACGGGAGTTTCAATCAGCCCCAGCATTTT. The chain carries TRBV19 and TRBJ1-5; no clear D. Per germline, CDR1 LNHDA and CDR2 SQIVND (reference sequence). V lost 1 base and J 3 bases, leaving 13 bases between the germline ends. The CDR3 runs 16 residues.

This chain connects TRBV5-1 to TRBJ1-1, with TRBD1 identical over 9 bases. Germline V gene lookup returns CDR1 SGHRS and CDR2 YFSETQ. V lost 3 bases and J lost 8; bases outside the gene matches: 11. The CDR3 totals 15 residues. CDR3 residues: CASSSTATGGVEAFF. In DNA, the CDR3 is TGCGCCAGCAGCTCCACGGCAACAGGGGGCGTCGAAGCTTTCTTT.

V and J are TRBV18 and TRBJ1-3; D not certain. The CDR3 covers 15 residues. V was cut by 0 bases and J by 0 bases, with 6 bases left in between. Germline V gene sequence: CDR1 KGHSH, CDR2 LQKENI. The CDR3 DNA sequence: TGTGCCAGCTCACCACCAGGGAGCTCTGGAAACACCATATATTTT. This encodes CASSPPGSSGNTIYF.

This chain links TRBV7-8 with TRBJ2-3, with 11 bases that match TRBD2. V shed 2 bases, J shed 6 bases, and the junction held 13 bases outside the gene matches. The length of the CDR3 is 18 residues. Germline loops: CDR1 SGHVS, CDR2 FQNEAQ. Here the CDR3 DNA reads TGTGCCAGCAGCTTAAAGGAACTAGCGGGAGTTCGGGGCGATACGCAGTATTTT. Protein sequence: CASSLKELAGVRGDTQYF.

The V call is TRBV28, the J call TRBJ1-1; perhaps TRBD1 as D (5 bases). Trimming pared 7 bases from V and 8 bases from J, leaving 23 bases between. The CDR3 has 15 residues. Germline values: CDR1 MDHEN, CDR2 SYDVKM. The CDR3 loop reads CASIKPGGGTREAFF. For the CDR3, the DNA is TGTGCCAGCATCAAACCCGGGGGGGGGACCAGGGAAGCTTTCTTT. The variable domain in full, completed from reference TRBV28 and TRBJ1-1, reads DVKVTQSSRYLVKRTGEKVFLECVQDMDHENMFWYRQDPGLGLRLIYFSYDVKMKEKGDIPEGYSVSREKKERFSLILESASTNQTSMYLCASIKPGGGTREAFFGQGTRLTVV.

The chain combines TRBV5-1 with TRBJ1-5, with D perhaps matching TRBD1 (6 bases). The CDR3 runs to 15 residues. The germline V gene has CDR1 SGHRS and CDR2 YFSETQ. Trimming removed 0 bases from V and 6 bases from J, with 13 bases in between. DNA for the CDR3: TGCGCCAGCAGCTTGGCGGGGGGCCGGGCTCAGCCCCAGCATTTT. It yields the protein CASSLAGGRAQPQHF.

V and J are TRBV25-1 and TRBJ1-2; a possible D gene is TRBD1 (5 bases). This CDR3 region has 14 residues. V was shortened by 4 bases and J by 8 bases, with 17 bases between the two germline ends. Germline V gene lookup returns CDR1 MGHDK and CDR2 SYGVNS. CDR3 DNA sequence: TGTGCCAGCAGTGGGCAGATTACAGGTCCCGGCTACACCTTC. Translated: CASSGQITGPGYTF.

The V call is TRBV4-3, the J call TRBJ1-2; the D is unclear. CDR3 size: 14 residues. In germline, CDR1 is LGHNA, CDR2 YSLEER. Trimming removed 0 bases at V and 3 bases at J, with 8 bases between. The CDR3 spells CASSQDRGDYGYTF. The CDR3 bases are TGCGCCAGCAGCCAAGATCGCGGTGACTATGGCTACACCTTC.

The genes are TRBV15 and TRBJ2-2, with 10 bases identical to TRBD1. The germline CDR1 and CDR2 sequences are LNHNV and YYDKDF (reference sequence). This CDR3 region has 18 residues. V was pared by 0 bases and J by 6 bases, with 10 bases of the junction left unmatched. The CDR3 region has the DNA TGTGCCACCAGCAGAGAGATTCCGGGACAGGGGTCGCCCGGGGAGCTGTTTTTT. Its protein is CATSREIPGQGSPGELFF.